The 32 T cell receptor beta chains listed next were all sequenced from one sample in a study of T cells in Graves' hyperthyroidism and ophthalmopathy. From RNA transcripts, TCR beta CDR3 regions were amplified. HTBI primers drove first-round RT-PCR of the TCR CDR3. TCRdb ran MiXCR on the multiplex PCR reads and lists one entry per CDR3 protein. This table holds hundreds of thousands of distinct CDR3 sequences, 14% found once. Sequencing was done on a sample of blood. Receptor source: a woman between 18 and 29 years old with Graves' hyperthyroidism.

This clonotype was observed a handful of times. The chain has TRBV2 and TRBJ1-4, with D tentatively TRBD1 (5 bases). V was pared by 8 bases and J by 7 bases, with 20 bases between. CDR1 is SNHLY, CDR2 FYNNEI, per germline. The CDR3 extends over 15 amino acids. CDR3 amino acids: CASRGLSRDIEKLFF. The DNA of the CDR3 is TGTGCCAGCCGGGGCCTGAGCAGGGATATTGAAAAACTGTTTTTT.

The J gene is TRBJ1-2, the V gene TRBV12-3 or TRBV12-4; 12 nucleotides match TRBD1. CDR3 length: 15 amino acids. V lost 3 bases, J lost 7 bases, and 6 bases stayed unmatched. The CDR3 DNA sequence: TGTGCCAGCAGTTTCGGGACAGGGGGCGCAGGTGGCTACACCTTC. Translating it yields CASSFGTGGAGGYTF.

There are many counts of this clonotype. V gene TRBV6-1 combines with J gene TRBJ2-7; D remains ambiguous. Trimming took off 2 bases at V and 0 bases at J, with 14 bases between the two ends. Germline V gene lookup returns CDR1 MNHNS and CDR2 SASEGT. There are 16 residues in the CDR3. CDR3 protein: CASSELSLPSSYEQYF. CDR3 DNA sequence: TGTGCCAGCAGTGAACTGAGCCTCCCGAGCTCCTACGAGCAGTACTTC.

This clonotype was detected many times. V and J are TRBV20-1 and TRBJ2-7; 7 bases map to TRBD1. This CDR3 has 15 amino acids. V was clipped by 6 bases and J by 2 bases; unmatched bases: 13. Per the germline V gene, CDR1 is DFQATT and CDR2 is SNEGSKA (reference sequence). The CDR3 is CSAETDRAPTYEQYF. DNA for the CDR3: TGCAGTGCAGAGACCGACAGGGCGCCTACCTACGAGCAGTACTTC.

At least ten counts were recorded for this clonotype. This chain connects TRBV11-1 to TRBJ2-5, with D maybe TRBD2 (5 bases). CDR3 length: 15 residues. Germline-derived CDR1 and CDR2 are SGHAT and FQDESV (reference sequence). With 5 bases removed from V and 4 bases from J, the gap between germline ends came to 17 bases. The DNA of the CDR3 is TGTGCCAGCAGCGATCAGCTGGTAGCGAGAGAGACCCAGTACTTC. This gives the protein CASSDQLVARETQYF.

This clonotype came up many times. The chain is built from TRBV12-3 or TRBV12-4 and TRBJ2-7; 11 nucleotides align to TRBD2. After removal of 6 bases from V and 3 bases from J, the junction contained 7 bases not matched to a gene. The CDR3 loop spans 15 amino acids. The CDR3 coding sequence is TGTGCCAGCAGCTACACTAGCGGGAGTGTCTACGAGCAGTACTTC. Residues: CASSYTSGSVYEQYF.

This clonotype was recorded many times. This chain links TRBV20-1 with TRBJ2-5, with a weak D call TRBD2 (6 bases). The CDR3 runs 15 residues. With 7 bases removed from V and 3 bases from J, the gap between germline ends came to 21 bases. Germline-derived CDR1 and CDR2 are DFQATT and SNEGSKA (reference sequence). CDR3 coding DNA: TGCAGTGTGCCCGCCGTGGGGGACTCCGAAGAGACCCAGTACTTC. This translates into CSVPAVGDSEETQYF.

The genes are TRBV7-3 and TRBJ2-5; D is uncertain. CDR3 length: 15 amino acids. The germline V and J ends were trimmed by 1 base and 1 base, with 10 bases remaining between them. The V gene's germline CDR1 is SGHTA and CDR2 FQGTGA. This CDR3 is CASSLIATPQETQYF. The DNA for the CDR3 is TGTGCCAGCAGCTTAATTGCGACACCCCAAGAGACCCAGTACTTC.

This clonotype was seen a handful of times. V gene TRBV20-1 combines with J gene TRBJ2-1; 8 bases fit TRBD2. Germline assignment: CDR1 DFQATT and CDR2 SNEGSKA (reference sequence). J lost 5 bases, V lost 5 bases, and 14 bases had no gene match. There are 16 residues in the CDR3. In DNA form, the CDR3 reads TGCAGTGCTTACGGGAGGGCCCCATACAGGAACAATGAGCAGTTCTTC. Translating gives CSAYGRAPYRNNEQFF.

This clonotype has at least ten counts. The V gene is TRBV18, the J gene TRBJ2-7, with D uncertain. The CDR3 length is 12 residues. Trimming left V 2 bases short and J 7 bases short, with 9 bases between. The germline V gene encodes CDR1 KGHSH and CDR2 LQKENI. The CDR3 bases are TGTGCCAGCTCACCAGGACCGGAAGAGCAGTACTTC. Protein product: CASSPGPEEQYF.

The chain recombines TRBV20-1 with TRBJ2-1; tentative D call: TRBD2 (6 bases). Trimming stripped 2 bases from V and 5 bases from J, with 16 bases between. The CDR3 spans 15 residues. Per the germline V gene, CDR1 is DFQATT and CDR2 is SNEGSKA (reference sequence). The CDR3, as DNA: TGCAGTGCTAGACCAGCGGGCGTCTGGGACAATGAGCAGTTCTTC. Translation gives CSARPAGVWDNEQFF.

V usage is TRBV5-4 and J usage is TRBJ2-7, with 11 bases that match TRBD2. Unmatched junction bases numbered 12, after V lost 5 bases and J lost 2 bases. CDR1 and CDR2 (germline): SGHNT, YYREEE (reference sequence). This CDR3 is built from 17 residues. The CDR3 DNA follows: TGTGCCAGCAGTCCGCGTACCGGGACTAGCGGTACCTACGAGCAGTACTTC. This translates into CASSPRTGTSGTYEQYF. Looking up the rest from reference TRBV5-4 and TRBJ2-7 gives the full variable domain: ETGVTQSPTHLIKTRGQQVTLRCSSQSGHNTVSWYQQALGQGPQFIFQYYREEENGRGNFPPRFSGLQFPNYSSELNVNALELDDSALYLCASSPRTGTSGTYEQYFGPGTRLTVT.

Comments on this clonotype: A much larger clonotype is one base distant, so this may be a read error. Lacking the conserved final phenylalanine or tryptophan, this CDR3 likely reflects a read error. The chain is built from TRBV20-1 and TRBJ1-4; TRBD1 is a possible D gene (5 bases). The V end lost 7 bases, the J end lost 0 bases, and 9 bases lay between the germline ends. Germline V gene lookup returns CDR1 DFQATT and CDR2 SNEGSKA (reference sequence). The length of the CDR3 is 13 residues. CDR3 in amino acids: CSVGGTTNEKLFI. The DNA of the CDR3 is TGCAGTGTCGGGGGTACAACTAATGAAAAACTGTTTATT.

This clonotype was found many times. The chain uses TRBV29-1 and TRBJ2-1; 12 bases align to TRBD2. J lost 7 bases, V lost 7 bases, and 2 bases had no gene match. Germline CDR1 reads SQVTM; CDR2 reads ANQGSEA. This CDR3 is 12 amino acids long. This chain's CDR3 is CSALAGGNEQFF. The CDR3 coding sequence is TGCAGCGCGCTAGCGGGAGGGAATGAGCAGTTCTTC.

The CDR3 nucleotides read TGTGCCAGCAGTTGCCGGGCTGCAGATACGCAGTATTTT. It encodes CASSCRAADTQYF. J is TRBJ2-3 and V is TRBV6-5; no clear D. Per the germline V gene, CDR1 is MNHEY and CDR2 is SVGAGI. V was trimmed by 4 bases and J by 4 bases, leaving 9 bases between them. The CDR3 is 13 residues long.

This clonotype was counted a few times. The chain combines TRBV30 with TRBJ2-1; TRBD2 matches at 7 bases. This CDR3 contains 15 residues. V was clipped by 2 bases and J by 12 bases; unmatched bases: 16. Germline CDR1 GTSNPN, CDR2 SVGIG (reference sequence). CDR3 residues: CAWSLSRGLTFGQFF. The CDR3 coding sequence is TGTGCCTGGAGTCTGTCTAGGGGACTAACCTTTGGGCAGTTCTTC.

The chain links TRBV12-3 or TRBV12-4 to TRBJ2-3; 7 bases are shared with TRBD2. V lost 3 bases and J lost 5; bases outside the gene matches: 5. The CDR3 spans 14 residues. Written as DNA, the CDR3 is TGTGCCAGCAGTTTCCGGGCGGGAGTAGATACGCAGTATTTT. It specifies CASSFRAGVDTQYF.

In its sample, this clonotype was seen many times. The chain combines TRBV20-1 with TRBJ2-7; tentative D call: TRBD2 (6 bases). Per the germline V gene, CDR1 is DFQATT and CDR2 is SNEGSKA (reference sequence). This CDR3 region has 17 residues. Trimming shortened V by 1 base and J by 4 bases, and 23 bases separated the two germline ends. This CDR3 is CSARGGGSGEVKYEQYF. In nucleotides, the CDR3 is TGCAGTGCTAGAGGGGGAGGATCTGGCGAGGTAAAATACGAGCAGTACTTC.

This clonotype was recorded many times. The chain combines TRBV11-2 with TRBJ2-2; the D is unclear. With 7 bases removed from V and 5 bases from J, the gap between germline ends came to 11 bases. Germline CDR1 and CDR2: SGHAT and FQNNGV. The CDR3 extends over 13 amino acids. Written as DNA, the CDR3 is TGTGCCAGCAAAAAACTGCGGACCGGGGAGCTGTTTTTT. Translating it yields CASKKLRTGELFF.

In this sample, this clonotype turned up a few times. The chain recombines TRBV30 with TRBJ1-5; tentative D call: TRBD1 (5 bases). The CDR3 has 14 residues. Trimming stripped 1 base from V and 4 bases from J, with 11 bases between. Per the germline V gene, CDR1 is GTSNPN and CDR2 is SVGIG (reference sequence). DNA of the CDR3: TGTGCCTGGAGTGGTAGGGGACTAAATCAGCCCCAGCATTTT. Encoded protein: CAWSGRGLNQPQHF.

There are a few counts of this clonotype. The V gene is TRBV15, the J gene TRBJ2-7; D remains unclear. V lost 3 bases, J lost 5 bases, and 11 bases lay in between. Germline V lookup: CDR1 LNHNV, CDR2 YYDKDF (reference sequence). The CDR3 has 13 residues. The CDR3 DNA reads as TGTGCCACCAGCAGCGACTTTTTGGACGAGCAGTACTTC. As protein: CATSSDFLDEQYF.

This clonotype has at least ten counts. This chain connects TRBV15 to TRBJ2-1; TRBD2 agrees at 12 bases. In germline, CDR1 is LNHNV, CDR2 YYDKDF (reference sequence). The CDR3 sequence is 17 residues long. Trimming removed 2 bases from V and 6 bases from J; junction bases left unmatched: 8. The CDR3 reads CATSRRKTSGSGNEQFF. In DNA form, the CDR3 reads TGTGCCACCAGCAGACGAAAGACTAGCGGGAGTGGCAATGAGCAGTTCTTC.

V usage is TRBV20-1 and J usage is TRBJ2-7, with a possible D match to TRBD2 (5 bases). The CDR3 runs 11 residues. Trimming removed 6 bases at V and 3 bases at J, with 9 bases between. Germline values: CDR1 DFQATT, CDR2 SNEGSKA (reference sequence). The CDR3 is CSAPDYYEQYF. The CDR3 region has the DNA TGCAGTGCCCCCGACTACTACGAGCAGTACTTC.

This clonotype was counted at least ten times. J is TRBJ1-2 and V is TRBV18; D ambiguous. Trimming took off 4 bases at V and 6 bases at J, with 6 bases between the two ends. The length of the CDR3 is 11 residues. Germline V lookup: CDR1 KGHSH, CDR2 LQKENI. Here the CDR3 reads CASSHKDGYTF. The CDR3 nucleotides are TGTGCCAGCTCACACAAGGATGGCTACACCTTC.

This clonotype was counted many times. The CDR3 DNA reads TGTGCCAGCAGTTTAGGGCAGGGCAACACCGGGGAGCTGTTTTTT. This encodes CASSLGQGNTGELFF. V is TRBV12-3 or TRBV12-4 and J is TRBJ2-2, with D tentatively TRBD1 (5 bases). This CDR3 is 15 amino acids long. Trimming removed 1 base at V and 2 bases at J, with 8 bases between.

This clonotype was seen many times. The chain uses TRBV20-1 and TRBJ2-1; D perhaps matches TRBD1 (6 bases). Looked up from germline, CDR1 is DFQATT and CDR2 is SNEGSKA (reference sequence). V was pared by 0 bases and J by 1 base, with 16 bases between. The CDR3 sequence is 17 residues long. As DNA, the CDR3 is TGCAGTGCTAGAGACGAATCCAAAGGGGGTTCCTACAATGAGCAGTTCTTC. It is translated as CSARDESKGGSYNEQFF.

In its sample, this clonotype was seen a few times. The genes are TRBV20-1 and TRBJ1-2; 7 bases are shared with TRBD1. V was pared by 3 bases and J by 2 bases, with 3 bases of the junction left unmatched. CDR1 DFQATT and CDR2 SNEGSKA come from the germline V gene (reference sequence). This CDR3 comprises 13 residues. This CDR3 reads CSARETGNYGYTF. CDR3 DNA sequence: TGCAGTGCTAGGGAGACAGGGAACTATGGCTACACCTTC.

Only a few counts were recorded for this clonotype. The CDR3 DNA reads as TGTGCCAGCAGCCAAGCAGCATGGCGGGACGGCTACGAGCAGTACTTC. Amino acids: CASSQAAWRDGYEQYF. J is TRBJ2-7 and V is TRBV14; a weak D match, TRBD2 (6 bases). With 1 base removed from V and 3 bases from J, the gap between germline ends came to 16 bases. Germline loops: CDR1 SGHDN, CDR2 FVKESK. The CDR3 spans 16 residues.

This clonotype was seen more than once but under ten times. The genes are TRBV6-1 and TRBJ2-1, with TRBD1 as a possible D gene (5 bases). Germline lookup yields CDR1 MNHNS and CDR2 SASEGT. This CDR3 is built from 12 residues. The V and J ends lost 2 bases and 8 bases respectively, with 7 bases between them. CDR3 nucleotides: TGTGCCAGCAGTGAACAGGGCGATGAGCAGTTCTTC. Protein sequence: CASSEQGDEQFF.

Ten or more counts support this clonotype. This chain uses TRBV20-1 with TRBJ2-7, with TRBD2 matching 11 bases. The CDR3 is made up of 16 amino acids. From germline, CDR1 is DFQATT and CDR2 SNEGSKA (reference sequence). Trimming at V came to 1 base and at J to 0 bases, leaving 5 bases not matched to a gene. The CDR3 DNA sequence: TGCAGTGCTAGAGGCTCGGGGACTAGCGGCTCCTACGAGCAGTACTTC. This sequence encodes CSARGSGTSGSYEQYF.

This clonotype showed up many times. This rearrangement joins TRBV20-1 to TRBJ1-2; maybe TRBD1 (5 bases). The CDR3 extends over 14 amino acids. The germline V gene encodes CDR1 DFQATT and CDR2 SNEGSKA (reference sequence). Trimming took off 6 bases at V and 11 bases at J, with 25 bases between the two ends. The CDR3 sequence is CSAQKPGRIIFYTF. DNA for the CDR3: TGCAGTGCCCAAAAGCCGGGACGGATAATATTTTACACCTTC.

This clonotype was counted ten times or more. The chain is built from TRBV27 and TRBJ2-3; 7 bases map to TRBD1. CDR3 length: 15 residues. V lost 6 bases, J lost 0 bases, and 6 bases stayed unmatched. Germline CDR1 reads MNHEY; CDR2 reads SMNVEV (reference sequence). CDR3 sequence reads: CASRRQGPSTDTQYF. CDR3 in DNA: TGTGCCAGCAGGAGACAGGGCCCTAGCACAGATACGCAGTATTTT.